The 16 T cell receptor beta chains listed next were all sequenced from one sample in a study of CD8 T cells in ankylosing spondylitis (dated by TCRdb to between 2016 and 2019). Preparation of the library involved 5' RACE. The instrument was an Illumina HiSeq 2500. TCRdb applied fastp at Q25 and MiXCR to the public reads, then kept only in-frame beta chains. One record per CDR3 amino acid sequence lists the most common genes and DNA. Within this sample are around 320,000 distinct CDR3 sequences, with less than 25% of them counted one time only. The leading ten clones occupy 3% to 4% of the sample. The sequencing input was blood, either unsorted or a sorted T cell fraction (not recorded which). The receptors come from a female donor with ankylosing spondylitis or in good health (not recorded which).

Only a few counts were recorded for this clonotype. The V and J genes are TRBV5-1 and TRBJ2-1; 7 bases are shared with TRBD2. Trimming removed 0 bases from V and 9 bases from J; junction bases left unmatched: 9. This CDR3 has 15 amino acids. Germline CDR1 and CDR2: SGHRS and YFSETQ. The DNA for the CDR3 is TGCGCCAGCAGCTTGGTTCTAGCGGCAGCCGGTGAGCAGTTCTTC. Its translation: CASSLVLAAAGEQFF.

This clonotype was counted between two and nine times. This sequence joins TRBV5-4 and TRBJ2-1; TRBD1 agrees at 9 bases. This CDR3 spans 15 amino acids. The V gene's germline CDR1 is SGHNT and CDR2 YYREEE (reference sequence). Trimming took 0 bases from V and 6 from J; bases not matched to a gene: 4. CDR3 sequence: CASSLGDRDVNEQFF. Written as DNA, the CDR3 is TGTGCCAGCAGCTTGGGGGACAGGGATGTCAATGAGCAGTTCTTC. Supplemented by reference TRBV5-4 and TRBJ2-1, the full variable domain reads ETGVTQSPTHLIKTRGQQVTLRCSSQSGHNTVSWYQQALGQGPQFIFQYYREEENGRGNFPPRFSGLQFPNYSSELNVNALELDDSALYLCASSLGDRDVNEQFFGPGTRLTVL.

The V call is TRBV6-2 or TRBV6-3, the J call TRBJ2-7; D may be TRBD1 or TRBD2 (5 bases each). Trimming shortened V by 5 bases and J by 1 base, and 15 bases separated the two germline ends. The length of the CDR3 is 15 residues. Looked up from germline, CDR1 is MNHEY and CDR2 is SVGEGT. The CDR3 DNA reads as TGTGCCAGCAGTGGACCGGGACGTAGATCCTACGAGCAGTACTTC. The encoded protein is CASSGPGRRSYEQYF.

This sequence joins TRBV5-1 and TRBJ2-7; the D is unclear. Trimming stripped 1 base from V and 4 bases from J, with 9 bases between. Per the germline V gene, CDR1 is SGHRS and CDR2 is YFSETQ. The CDR3 totals 13 residues. The CDR3 sequence: CASSLSADYEQYF. The CDR3, as DNA: TGCGCCAGCAGCTTGAGCGCCGATTACGAGCAGTACTTC.

The chain has TRBV10-3 and TRBJ2-7; TRBD1 matches 10 bases. The CDR3 extends over 14 amino acids. Trimming cost V 6 bases and J 6 bases; bases outside gene matches: 8. Germline V gene lookup returns CDR1 ENHRY and CDR2 SYGVKD. Written as DNA, the CDR3 is TGTGCCATCAGGATGACAGGGGGCTTGAGCGAGCAGTACTTC. Its protein product is CAIRMTGGLSEQYF.

The chain carries TRBV10-3 and TRBJ2-1; D is possibly TRBD2 (7 bases). Trimming took off 3 bases at V and 7 bases at J, with 16 bases between the two ends. The V gene's germline CDR1 is ENHRY and CDR2 SYGVKD. This CDR3 region has 15 residues. CDR3 nucleotide sequence: TGTGCCATCAGTGACCGAAGGGGGGAGGGGAATGAGCAGTTCTTC. It encodes CAISDRRGEGNEQFF.

The CDR3 is CSAQGATGGKTQYF. Here the CDR3 DNA reads TGCAGTGCTCAAGGGGCCACAGGAGGAAAGACCCAGTACTTC. The chain joins TRBV20-1 to TRBJ2-5, with D perhaps TRBD1 or TRBD2 (5 bases each). The V gene's germline CDR1 is DFQATT and CDR2 SNEGSKA (reference sequence). The V gene lost 5 bases and the J gene lost 6 bases, with 19 bases spanning the gap. This CDR3 spans 14 amino acids.

This chain joins TRBV6-1 and TRBJ2-7, with a tentative D call TRBD1 (5 bases). Looked up from germline, CDR1 is MNHNS and CDR2 is SASEGT. The V end lost 5 bases, the J end lost 6 bases, and 11 bases lay between the germline ends. CDR3 length: 12 residues. The CDR3 nucleotides are TGTGCCAGCAGTCGAGGACATCTCGAGCAGTACTTC. It translates to CASSRGHLEQYF.

This clonotype was observed at least ten times. The J gene is TRBJ2-1, the V gene TRBV9; TRBD2 matches 7 bases. The CDR3 sequence is 18 residues long. Trimming removed 0 bases from V and 8 bases from J; junction bases left unmatched: 17. CDR1 is SGDLS, CDR2 YYNGEE, per germline. Here the CDR3 DNA reads TGTGCCAGCAGCGTAGGAGCCGGGGGTGCGGGAGTGGGAGATGAGCAGTTCTTC. Its translation is CASSVGAGGAGVGDEQFF.

The chain recombines TRBV27 with TRBJ2-3; 7 bases align to TRBD2. This CDR3 has 15 residues. V lost 2 bases and J lost 2; bases outside the gene matches: 4. Germline V CDR1 and CDR2: MNHEY, SMNVEV (reference sequence). CDR3 region: CASSLTGGYTDTQYF. The CDR3 nucleotides are TGTGCCAGCAGTTTAACGGGGGGATACACAGATACGCAGTATTTT.

V and J are TRBV12-3 or TRBV12-4 and TRBJ2-2; no clear D. Trimming took off 3 bases at V and 1 base at J, with 9 bases between the two ends. This CDR3 region has 15 residues. CDR3 in DNA: TGTGCCAGCAGTTTGCCGACAAGGAACACCGGGGAGCTGTTTTTT. It is translated as CASSLPTRNTGELFF.

This clonotype came up a few times. The gene calls are TRBV3-1 and TRBJ1-1; maybe TRBD1 (6 bases). The V end lost 4 bases, the J end lost 3 bases, and 15 bases lay between the germline ends. The CDR3 is 15 amino acids. Germline values: CDR1 LGHDT, CDR2 YNNKEL (reference sequence). CDR3 residues: CASSPSLQGHTEAFF. CDR3 sequence (DNA): TGTGCCAGCAGCCCTTCCTTACAGGGACACACTGAAGCTTTCTTT.

The rearrangement uses TRBV28 and TRBJ1-2, with no clear D. Trimming pared 7 bases from V and 7 bases from J, leaving 13 bases between. This CDR3 has 12 amino acids. Germline assignment: CDR1 MDHEN and CDR2 SYDVKM. The CDR3 coding sequence is TGTGCCAGCACGGAGTTATCGGGTGGCTACACCTTC. This translates into CASTELSGGYTF.

The rearrangement links TRBV7-2 to TRBJ1-1; perhaps TRBD1 as D (6 bases). Trimming shortened V by 1 base and J by 5 bases, and 11 bases separated the two germline ends. This CDR3 contains 14 residues. Germline V gene data show CDR1 as SGHTA and CDR2 as FQGNSA. The CDR3, as DNA: TGTGCCAGCAGCTTAGAGACAGGAATTACTGAAGCTTTCTTT. Its translation is CASSLETGITEAFF.

The chain joins TRBV20-1 to TRBJ2-7, with 7 nucleotides matching TRBD2. The ends lost 2 bases at V and 1 base at J; junction bases unmatched: 5. This CDR3 comprises 14 residues. The germline V gene encodes CDR1 DFQATT and CDR2 SNEGSKA (reference sequence). CDR3 nucleotides: TGCAGTGCTAGACCCCGGGACTATTCCTACGAGCAGTACTTC. Amino acids: CSARPRDYSYEQYF.

V gene TRBV5-1 combines with J gene TRBJ1-2; 7 nucleotides align to TRBD1. Germline V gene data show CDR1 as SGHRS and CDR2 as YFSETQ. Trimming cost V 2 bases and J 5 bases; bases outside gene matches: 6. CDR3 length: 14 residues. This CDR3 reads CASSFAGTVYGYTF. The CDR3 bases are TGCGCCAGCAGCTTTGCCGGGACAGTTTATGGCTACACCTTC.